Listed below are T cell receptor beta chains from one sample, sequenced in a study of CD8 T cells in Susac syndrome. TCRdb re-called the immunoSEQ multiplex PCR reads with MiXCR, one entry per CDR3 protein. Among 100,000 to 150,000 distinct CDR3 sequences, nearly 95% were seen once, and the ten largest hold over 0.1%. Sequencing was done on a sample of CD4+ T cells from PBMCs. These receptors were collected from a human donor in good health. Each CDR3 is given with its conserved first and last residue. A D gene is named only where the DNA matches it firmly. Part of the rows lack a size; the others show once, few, many or a class for expanded clones.

>TRBJ1-1|TRBV6-6|once|NA
TGTGCCAGCAGTTACGTACGGGGGCCTGACACTGAAGCTTTCTTT
CASSYVRGPDTEAFF
>TRBJ1-2|TRBV29-1|NA|NA
TGCAGCGTTGAAGGGCAGACCCTAAACTATGGCTACACCTTC
CSVEGQTLNYGYTF
>TRBJ2-7|TRBV20-1|NA|TRBD1
TGCAGTGCTAGGAGGGACAGGGAGGGCGAGCAGTACTTC
CSARRDREGEQYF
>TRBJ2-2|TRBV18|NA|TRBD1
TGTGCCAGCGCCGGACAGGGATCCGGGGAGCTGTTTTTT
CASAGQGSGELFF
>TRBJ2-6|TRBV5-1|NA|NA
TGCGCCAGCAGCCCTGGGTCTACTGGGGCCAACGTCCTGACTTTC
CASSPGSTGANVLTF
>TRBJ1-2|TRBV7-9|NA|TRBD1
TGTGCCAGCAGCTTAGTGGCAGGGGGCGCTGGCTACACCTTC
CASSLVAGGAGYTF
>TRBJ2-7|TRBV6-6|NA|TRBD1
TGTGCCAGCAGCAGGAGACAGGGGCAACTCTACGAGCAGTACTTC
CASSRRQGQLYEQYF
>TRBJ2-7|TRBV19|NA|TRBD2
TGTGCCAGTAGTATAGGACTAGCGGGAATCTACGAGCAGTACTTC
CASSIGLAGIYEQYF
>TRBJ2-1|TRBV7-8|NA|TRBD2
TGTGCCAGCAGCCTGTACCTCGGCGGGAGTATGTACAATGAGCAGTTCTTC
CASSLYLGGSMYNEQFF
>TRBJ1-5|TRBV5-1|NA|NA
TGCGCCAGCAGCTTCCTGCCTGGGGATAGCAATCAGCCCCAGCATTTT
CASSFLPGDSNQPQHF
>TRBJ2-1|TRBV19|NA|NA
TGTGCCAGTAGTGGGGTAACAGTAAATGAGCAGTTCTTC
CASSGVTVNEQFF
>TRBJ2-5|TRBV3-1|NA|NA
TGTGCCAGCAGCCAAGGGACAGCTAAAGAGACCCAGTACTTC
CASSQGTAKETQYF
>TRBJ2-2|TRBV28|NA|NA
TGTGCCAGCGGCCTCCTAAGCACCGGGGAGCTGTTTTTT
CASGLLSTGELFF
>TRBJ2-5|TRBV5-6|NA|NA
TGTGCCAGCAGCCCCTGGATGCTGGGTGCGGAGACCCAGTACTTC
CASSPWMLGAETQYF
>TRBJ1-1|TRBV7-9|NA|NA
TGTGCCAGCAGCCCCTCGGGGACGAACACTGAAGCTTTCTTT
CASSPSGTNTEAFF
>TRBJ1-1|TRBV5-6|NA|TRBD1
TGTGCCAGCAGCTTTTTCACTTGGCGGAGTCAGGGGGCTGAAGCTTTCTTT
CASSFFTWRSQGAEAFF
>TRBJ2-1|TRBV12-3/TRBV12-4|NA|TRBD2
TGTGCCAGCAGTTTACCGGGGGGCAATGAGCAGTTCTTC
CASSLPGGNEQFF
>TRBJ2-3|TRBV11-2|NA|TRBD2
TGTGCCAGCAGCTTATCATGGGGCAGGAGGACTAGCGGGAGGCGCACAGATACGCAGTATTTT
CASSLSWGRRTSGRRTDTQYF
>TRBJ2-2|TRBV12-3/TRBV12-4|NA|NA
TGTGCCAGCAGAGTTTATAGGGAGTCCGGGGAGCTGTTTTTT
CASRVYRESGELFF
>TRBJ2-2|TRBV18|once|NA
TGTGCCAGCTCACCACCCGCACTGCTGTCAGCCGGGGAGCTGTTTTTT
CASSPPALLSAGELFF
>TRBJ1-3|TRBV29-1|NA|TRBD1
TGCAGCGTTGAGGGCAGGGGGCTTGGAAACACCATATATTTT
CSVEGRGLGNTIYF
>TRBJ1-4|TRBV2|NA|NA
TGTGCCAGCAGTGCTGCAGGTTATGAAAAACTGTTTTTT
CASSAAGYEKLFF
>TRBJ2-3|TRBV5-4|NA|TRBD1
TGTGCCAGCAGCTTGTGGACAGGGGGGACCGGACTAACACGGAATACGCAGTATTTT
CASSLWTGGTGLTRNTQYF
>TRBJ2-1|TRBV4-1|NA|NA
TGCGCCAGCAGCCAAATCCCGGGCGATGAGCAGTTCTTC
CASSQIPGDEQFF
>TRBJ2-5|TRBV5-1|NA|NA
TGCGCCAGCAGGAGACAGGACCGTCAAGAGACCCAGTACTTC
CASRRQDRQETQYF
>TRBJ2-7|TRBV6-1|NA|TRBD2
TGTGCCAGCACCGCCCACGGGACTAGCGGCCCCTTGGTTAACGAGCAGTACTTC
CASTAHGTSGPLVNEQYF
>TRBJ1-2|TRBV19|NA|TRBD1
TGTGCCGCTACCGGGACAGGGAACTATGGCTACACCTTC
CAATGTGNYGYTF
>TRBJ2-6|TRBV29-1|NA|NA
TGCAGCGTTCGATCAAGCTCTGGGGCCAACGTCCTGACTTTC
CSVRSSSGANVLTF
>TRBJ1-4|TRBV12-3/TRBV12-4|NA|NA
TGTGCCAGCAGTTTAGTGTCAGGGGCTGAAAAACTGTTTTTT
CASSLVSGAEKLFF
>TRBJ1-5|TRBV20-1|NA|NA
TGCAGTGCTAGAATGCCAGCTAGCAATCAGCCCCAGCATTTT
CSARMPASNQPQHF
>TRBJ2-6|TRBV27|NA|TRBD2
TGTGCCAGCAGTTCCCTAGCGGGACGGGTTTCCGGGGCCAACGTCCTGACTTTC
CASSSLAGRVSGANVLTF
>TRBJ2-7|TRBV7-2|NA|TRBD1
TGTGCCAGCAGGCCAGACAGGGGGGCCTACGAGCAGTACTTC
CASRPDRGAYEQYF
>TRBJ2-6|TRBV5-1|NA|NA
TGCGCCAGCAGCCCGGCCCGGTCTGGGGCCAACGTCCTGACTTTC
CASSPARSGANVLTF
>TRBJ2-5|TRBV14|NA|NA
TGTGCCAGCAGTTTACAGGGATGGGAGACCCAGTACTTC
CASSLQGWETQYF
>TRBJ1-3|TRBV12-3/TRBV12-4|NA|TRBD1
TGTGCCAGCCGCCCACCGGGACAGGGGACCTCTGGAAACACCATATATTTT
CASRPPGQGTSGNTIYF
>TRBJ2-1|TRBV10-3|NA|NA
TGTGCCACGCTCGGACCGGGACGTTCGAGTGAGCAGTTCTTC
CATLGPGRSSEQFF
>TRBJ2-1|TRBV3-1|NA|TRBD2
TGTGCCAGCAGCCAAGATTGGTTAGGGACTAGCTTGAATGAGCAGTTCTTC
CASSQDWLGTSLNEQFF
>TRBJ2-1|TRBV4-1|NA|TRBD1
TGCGCCGCGAGGGGGACAGGCGCCTCGGGTGAGCAGTTCTTC
CAARGTGASGEQFF
>TRBJ1-2|TRBV5-1|NA|TRBD1
TGCGCCAGCAGCTTGGCGCAGGGGGCTTCCTATGGCTACACCTTC
CASSLAQGASYGYTF
>TRBJ2-5|TRBV19|NA|NA
TGTGCCAGTTGCTCACCCGGAGAGACCCAGTACTTC
CASCSPGETQYF
>TRBJ1-1|TRBV28|NA|NA
TGTGCCAGCAGTCTGGGCAGGGAAGCTTTCTTT
CASSLGREAFF
>TRBJ1-5|TRBV29-1|NA|NA
TGCAGCGCGGAAGGGGGGCAAGCGATGCAGCCCCAGCATTTT
CSAEGGQAMQPQHF